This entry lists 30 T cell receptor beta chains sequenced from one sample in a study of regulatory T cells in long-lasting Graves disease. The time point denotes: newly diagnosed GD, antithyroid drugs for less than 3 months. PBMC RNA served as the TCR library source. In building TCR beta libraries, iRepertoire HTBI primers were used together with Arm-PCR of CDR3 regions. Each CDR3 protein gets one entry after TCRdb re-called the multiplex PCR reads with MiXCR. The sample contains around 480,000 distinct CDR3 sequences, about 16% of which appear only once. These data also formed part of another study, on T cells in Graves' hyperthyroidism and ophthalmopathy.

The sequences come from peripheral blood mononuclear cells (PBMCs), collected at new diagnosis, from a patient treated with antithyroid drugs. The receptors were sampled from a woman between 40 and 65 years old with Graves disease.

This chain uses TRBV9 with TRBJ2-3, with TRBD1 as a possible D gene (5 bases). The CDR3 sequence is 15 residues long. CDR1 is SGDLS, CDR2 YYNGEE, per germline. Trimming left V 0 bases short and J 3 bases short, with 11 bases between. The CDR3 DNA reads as TGTGCCAGCAGCGTAGTAGGGGCTTTAACAGATACGCAGTATTTT. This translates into CASSVVGALTDTQYF. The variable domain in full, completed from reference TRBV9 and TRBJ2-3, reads DSGVTQTPKHLITATGQRVTLRCSPRSGDLSVYWYQQSLDQGLQFLIQYYNGEERAKGNILERFSAQQFPDLHSELNLSSLELGDSALYFCASSVVGALTDTQYFGPGTRLTVL.

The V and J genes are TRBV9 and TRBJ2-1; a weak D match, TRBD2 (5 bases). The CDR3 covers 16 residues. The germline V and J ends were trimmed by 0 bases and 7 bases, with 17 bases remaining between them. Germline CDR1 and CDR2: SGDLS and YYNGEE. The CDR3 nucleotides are TGTGCCAGCAGCGTAGGTCAAGCGGTGGGTCTGAATGAGCAGTTCTTC. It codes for CASSVGQAVGLNEQFF.

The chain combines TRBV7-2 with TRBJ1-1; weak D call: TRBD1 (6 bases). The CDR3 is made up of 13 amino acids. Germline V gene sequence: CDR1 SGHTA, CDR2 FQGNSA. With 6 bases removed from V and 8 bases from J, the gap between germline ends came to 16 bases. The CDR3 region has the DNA TGTGCCAGCAGTCAGAACAGGGAAGCGGAAGCTTTCTTT. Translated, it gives CASSQNREAEAFF.

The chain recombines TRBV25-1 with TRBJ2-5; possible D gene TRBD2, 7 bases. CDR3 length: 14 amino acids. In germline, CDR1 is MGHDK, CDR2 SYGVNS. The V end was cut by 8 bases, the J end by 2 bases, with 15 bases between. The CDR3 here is CASGAGALQETQYF. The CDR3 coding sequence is TGTGCCAGCGGCGCGGGGGCTCTTCAAGAGACCCAGTACTTC. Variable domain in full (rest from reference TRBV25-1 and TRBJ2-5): EADIYQTPRYLVIGTGKKITLECSQTMGHDKMYWYQQDPGMELHLIHYSYGVNSTEKGDLSSESTVSRIRTEHFPLTLESARPSHTSQYLCASGAGALQETQYFGPGTRLLVL.

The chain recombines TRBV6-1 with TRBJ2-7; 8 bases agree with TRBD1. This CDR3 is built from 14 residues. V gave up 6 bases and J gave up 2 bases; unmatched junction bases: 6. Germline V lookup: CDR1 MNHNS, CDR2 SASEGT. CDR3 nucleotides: TGTGCCAGCAGGGAACCAGGGGGCACCTACGAGCAGTACTTC. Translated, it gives CASREPGGTYEQYF.

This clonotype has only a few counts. CDR3 amino acids: CASSRTSGGARNEQFF. In DNA, the CDR3 is TGTGCCAGCAGCCGGACTAGCGGGGGGGCCCGTAATGAGCAGTTCTTC. This chain uses TRBV3-1 with TRBJ2-1; TRBD2 matches 15 bases. With V trimmed by 4 bases and J by 7 bases, 5 bases remained unmatched. Germline V gene data show CDR1 as LGHDT and CDR2 as YNNKEL (reference sequence). The CDR3 sequence is 16 residues long.

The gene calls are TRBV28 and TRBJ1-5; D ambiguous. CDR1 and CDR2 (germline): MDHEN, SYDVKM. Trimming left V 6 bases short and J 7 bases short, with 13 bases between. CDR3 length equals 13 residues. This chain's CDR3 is CASRGMGGQPQHF. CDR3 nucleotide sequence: TGTGCCAGCAGAGGGATGGGCGGCCAGCCCCAGCATTTT.

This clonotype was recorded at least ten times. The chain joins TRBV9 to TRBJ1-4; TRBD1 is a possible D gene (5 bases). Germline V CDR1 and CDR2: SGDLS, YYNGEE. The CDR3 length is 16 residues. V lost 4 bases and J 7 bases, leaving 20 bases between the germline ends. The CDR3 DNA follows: TGTGCCAGCAGCCCGCGCTTAGACAGTTCGCGTGAAAAACTGTTTTTT. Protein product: CASSPRLDSSREKLFF. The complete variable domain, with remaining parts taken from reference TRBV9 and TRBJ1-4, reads DSGVTQTPKHLITATGQRVTLRCSPRSGDLSVYWYQQSLDQGLQFLIQYYNGEERAKGNILERFSAQQFPDLHSELNLSSLELGDSALYFCASSPRLDSSREKLFFGSGTQLSVL.

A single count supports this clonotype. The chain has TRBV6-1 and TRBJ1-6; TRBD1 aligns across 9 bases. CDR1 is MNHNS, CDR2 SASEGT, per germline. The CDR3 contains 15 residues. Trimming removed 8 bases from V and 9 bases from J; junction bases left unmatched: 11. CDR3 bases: TGTGCCAGCTATCAAGCCGGGACAGGGAGTTCACCCCTCCACTTT. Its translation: CASYQAGTGSSPLHF.

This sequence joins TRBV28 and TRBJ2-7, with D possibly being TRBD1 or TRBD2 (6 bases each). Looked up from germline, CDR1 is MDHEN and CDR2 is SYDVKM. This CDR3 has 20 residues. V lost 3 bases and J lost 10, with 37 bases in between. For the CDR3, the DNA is TGTGCCAGCAGTTTCGGGGACATACGCCTCCCGGGACTCCTCCAATGGGCCCAGTACTTC. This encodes CASSFGDIRLPGLLQWAQYF.

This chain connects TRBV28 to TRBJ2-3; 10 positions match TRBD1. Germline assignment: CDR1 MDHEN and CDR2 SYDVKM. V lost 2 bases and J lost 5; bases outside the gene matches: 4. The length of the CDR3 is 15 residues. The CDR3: CASSLRGQGQDTQYF. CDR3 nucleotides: TGTGCCAGCAGTTTACGGGGACAGGGGCAAGATACGCAGTATTTT. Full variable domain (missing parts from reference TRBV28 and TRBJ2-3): DVKVTQSSRYLVKRTGEKVFLECVQDMDHENMFWYRQDPGLGLRLIYFSYDVKMKEKGDIPEGYSVSREKKERFSLILESASTNQTSMYLCASSLRGQGQDTQYFGPGTRLTVL.

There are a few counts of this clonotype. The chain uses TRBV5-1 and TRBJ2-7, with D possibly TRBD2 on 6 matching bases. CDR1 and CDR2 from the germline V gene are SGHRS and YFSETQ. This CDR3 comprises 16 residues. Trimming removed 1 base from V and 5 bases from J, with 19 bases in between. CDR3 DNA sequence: TGCGCCAGCAGCTTGCCAGCGGGCGGTAAGGTCGACGAGCAGTACTTC. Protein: CASSLPAGGKVDEQYF.

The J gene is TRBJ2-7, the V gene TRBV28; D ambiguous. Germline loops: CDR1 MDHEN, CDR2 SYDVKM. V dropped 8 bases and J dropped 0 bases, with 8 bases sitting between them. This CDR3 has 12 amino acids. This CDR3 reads CASGVSSYEQYF. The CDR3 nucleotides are TGTGCCAGCGGGGTTAGCTCCTACGAGCAGTACTTC. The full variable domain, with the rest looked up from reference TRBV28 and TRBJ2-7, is DVKVTQSSRYLVKRTGEKVFLECVQDMDHENMFWYRQDPGLGLRLIYFSYDVKMKEKGDIPEGYSVSREKKERFSLILESASTNQTSMYLCASGVSSYEQYFGPGTRLTVT.

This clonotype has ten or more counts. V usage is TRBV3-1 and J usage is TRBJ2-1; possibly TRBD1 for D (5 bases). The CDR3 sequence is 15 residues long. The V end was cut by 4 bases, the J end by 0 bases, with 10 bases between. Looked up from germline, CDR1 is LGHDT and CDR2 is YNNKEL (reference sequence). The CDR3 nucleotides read TGTGCCAGCAGCCTGACAGCTAGCTCCTACAATGAGCAGTTCTTC. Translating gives CASSLTASSYNEQFF.

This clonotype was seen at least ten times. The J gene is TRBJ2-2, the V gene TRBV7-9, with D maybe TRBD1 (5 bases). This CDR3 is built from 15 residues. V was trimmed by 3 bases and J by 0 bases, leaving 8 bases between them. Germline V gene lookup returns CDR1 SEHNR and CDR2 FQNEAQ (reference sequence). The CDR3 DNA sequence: TGTGCCAGCAGCTTGACAGTTCCGAACACCGGGGAGCTGTTTTTT. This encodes CASSLTVPNTGELFF.

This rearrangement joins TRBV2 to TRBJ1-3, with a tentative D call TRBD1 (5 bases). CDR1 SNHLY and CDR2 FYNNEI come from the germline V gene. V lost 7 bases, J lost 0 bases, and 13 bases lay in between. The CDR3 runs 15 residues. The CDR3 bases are TGTGCCAGCACCCGGGGAGGGGCCTCTGGAAACACCATATATTTT. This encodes CASTRGGASGNTIYF.

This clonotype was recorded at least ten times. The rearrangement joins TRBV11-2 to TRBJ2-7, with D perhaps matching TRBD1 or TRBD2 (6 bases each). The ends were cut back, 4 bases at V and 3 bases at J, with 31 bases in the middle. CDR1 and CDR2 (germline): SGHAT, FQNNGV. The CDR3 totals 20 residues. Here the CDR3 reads CASSSLQGGGEQNTFYEQYF. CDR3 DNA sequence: TGTGCCAGCAGCTCCCTACAGGGAGGAGGGGAGCAGAATACTTTCTACGAGCAGTACTTC. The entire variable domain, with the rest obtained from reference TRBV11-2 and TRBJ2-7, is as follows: EAGVAQSPRYKIIEKRQSVAFWCNPISGHATLYWYQQILGQGPKLLIQFQNNGVVDDSQLPKDRFSAERLKGVDSTLKIQPAKLEDSAVYLCASSSLQGGGEQNTFYEQYFGPGTRLTVT.

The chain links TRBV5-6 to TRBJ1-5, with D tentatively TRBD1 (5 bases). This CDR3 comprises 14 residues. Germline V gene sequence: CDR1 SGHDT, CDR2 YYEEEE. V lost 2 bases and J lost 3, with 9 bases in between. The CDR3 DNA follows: TGTGCCAGCAGCTTCGCAGGGTTCAATCAGCCCCAGCATTTT. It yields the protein CASSFAGFNQPQHF. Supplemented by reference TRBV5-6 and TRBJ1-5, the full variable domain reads DAGVTQSPTHLIKTRGQQVTLRCSPKSGHDTVSWYQQALGQGPQFIFQYYEEEERQRGNFPDRFSGHQFPNYSSELNVNALLLGDSALYLCASSFAGFNQPQHFGDGTRLSIL.

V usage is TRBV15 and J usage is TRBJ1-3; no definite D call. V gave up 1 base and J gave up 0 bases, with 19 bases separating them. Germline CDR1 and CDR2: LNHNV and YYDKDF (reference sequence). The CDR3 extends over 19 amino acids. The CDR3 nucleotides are TGTGCCACCAGCAGAGGCCATGGCAGCCTATTGATCTCTGGAAACACCATATATTTT. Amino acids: CATSRGHGSLLISGNTIYF.

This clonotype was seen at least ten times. CDR3 bases: TGTGCCAGCAGCTTGTTGGCAGGGACGGGCACTGAAGCTTTCTTT. Its protein product is CASSLLAGTGTEAFF. This sequence joins TRBV5-6 and TRBJ1-1, with D possibly matching TRBD1 (5 bases). CDR1 and CDR2 (germline): SGHDT, YYEEEE. CDR3 size: 15 residues. Trimming left V 1 base short and J 4 bases short, with 14 bases between.

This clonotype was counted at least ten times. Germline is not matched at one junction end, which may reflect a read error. The CDR3 DNA sequence: TGTGCCAGCAGCCTGACAGGGGCGAACACCGGGGAGCTGTTTTTT. This sequence encodes CASSLTGANTGELFF. The V call is TRBV5-1, the J call TRBJ2-2; 8 bases are shared with TRBD1. CDR3 length equals 15 residues. From germline, CDR1 is SGHRS and CDR2 YFSETQ.

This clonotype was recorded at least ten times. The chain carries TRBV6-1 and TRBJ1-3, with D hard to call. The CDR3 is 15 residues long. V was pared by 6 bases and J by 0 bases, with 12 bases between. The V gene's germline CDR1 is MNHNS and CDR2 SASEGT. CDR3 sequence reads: CASRPHGNSGNTIYF. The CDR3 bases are TGTGCCAGCAGACCCCACGGTAACTCTGGAAACACCATATATTTT.

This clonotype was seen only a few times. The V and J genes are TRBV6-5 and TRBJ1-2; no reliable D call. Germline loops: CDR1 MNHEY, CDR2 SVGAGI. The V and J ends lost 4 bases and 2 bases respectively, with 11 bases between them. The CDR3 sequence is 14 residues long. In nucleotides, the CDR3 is TGTGCCAGCAGTTTTGAGGGTTCAAACTATGGCTACACCTTC. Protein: CASSFEGSNYGYTF.

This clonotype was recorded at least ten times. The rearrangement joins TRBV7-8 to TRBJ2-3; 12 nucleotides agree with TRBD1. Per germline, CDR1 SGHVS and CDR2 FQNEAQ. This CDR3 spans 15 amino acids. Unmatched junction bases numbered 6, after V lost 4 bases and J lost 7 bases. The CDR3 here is CASSSRGQGAHTQYF. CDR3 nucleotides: TGTGCCAGCAGCTCCCGGGGACAGGGGGCGCATACGCAGTATTTT.

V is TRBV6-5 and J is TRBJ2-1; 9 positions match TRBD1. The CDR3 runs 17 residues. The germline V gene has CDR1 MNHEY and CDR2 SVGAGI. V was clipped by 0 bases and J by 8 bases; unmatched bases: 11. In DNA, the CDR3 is TGTGCCAGCAGTTACTCGAGGATTATACAGGGGGCTGATGAGCAGTTCTTC. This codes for CASSYSRIIQGADEQFF.

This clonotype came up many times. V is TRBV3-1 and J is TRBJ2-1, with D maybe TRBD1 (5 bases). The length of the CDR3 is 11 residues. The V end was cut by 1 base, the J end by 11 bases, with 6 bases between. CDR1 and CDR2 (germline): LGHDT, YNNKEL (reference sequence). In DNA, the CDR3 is TGTGCCAGCAGCCAAGGACAGAAGCAGTTCTTC. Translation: CASSQGQKQFF.

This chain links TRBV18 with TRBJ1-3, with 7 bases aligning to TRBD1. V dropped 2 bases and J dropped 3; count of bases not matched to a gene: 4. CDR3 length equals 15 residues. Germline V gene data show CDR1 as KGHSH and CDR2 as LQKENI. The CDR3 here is CASSPVTGNGNTIYF. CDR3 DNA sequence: TGTGCCAGCTCACCAGTGACAGGGAATGGAAACACCATATATTTT.

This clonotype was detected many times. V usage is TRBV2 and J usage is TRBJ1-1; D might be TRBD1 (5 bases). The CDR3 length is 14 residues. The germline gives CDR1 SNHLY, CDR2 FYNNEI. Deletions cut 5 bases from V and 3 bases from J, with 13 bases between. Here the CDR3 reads CASSPSGAHTEAFF. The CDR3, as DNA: TGTGCCAGCAGTCCCTCCGGGGCACACACTGAAGCTTTCTTT. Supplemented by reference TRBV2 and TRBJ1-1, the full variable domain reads EPEVTQTPSHQVTQMGQEVILRCVPISNHLYFYWYRQILGQKVEFLVSFYNNEISEKSEIFDDQFSVERPDGSNFTLKIRSTKLEDSAMYFCASSPSGAHTEAFFGQGTRLTVV.

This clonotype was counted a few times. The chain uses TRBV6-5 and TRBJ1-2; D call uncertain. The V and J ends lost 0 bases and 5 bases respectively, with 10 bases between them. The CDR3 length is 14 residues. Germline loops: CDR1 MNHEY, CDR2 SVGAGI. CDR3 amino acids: CASSYSGELYGYTF. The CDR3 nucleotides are TGTGCCAGCAGTTACTCTGGGGAGTTGTATGGCTACACCTTC.

The CDR3 protein is CSARAGAGYTF. The CDR3 DNA reads TGCAGTGCTAGAGCCGGGGCGGGCTACACCTTC. This chain uses TRBV20-1 with TRBJ1-2; the D gene is possibly TRBD1 (5 bases). Germline V lookup: CDR1 DFQATT, CDR2 SNEGSKA (reference sequence). The ends were cut back, 1 base at V and 8 bases at J, with 8 bases in the middle. This CDR3 region has 11 residues.